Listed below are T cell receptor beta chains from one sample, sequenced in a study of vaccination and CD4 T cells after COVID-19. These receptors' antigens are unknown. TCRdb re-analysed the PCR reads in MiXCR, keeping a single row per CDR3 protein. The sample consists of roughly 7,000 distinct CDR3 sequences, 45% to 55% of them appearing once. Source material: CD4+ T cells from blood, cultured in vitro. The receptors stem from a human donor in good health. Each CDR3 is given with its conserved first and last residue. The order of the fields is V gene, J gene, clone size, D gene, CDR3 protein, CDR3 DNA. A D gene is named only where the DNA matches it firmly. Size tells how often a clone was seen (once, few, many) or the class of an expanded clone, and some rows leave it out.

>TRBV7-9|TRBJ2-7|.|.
CASSSAQSGLESYEQYF
TGTGCCAGCAGCTCAGCTCAGTCGGGTCTGGAGTCCTACGAGCAGTACTTC
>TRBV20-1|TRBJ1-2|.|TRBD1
CSADDRGRVYGYTF
TGCAGTGCCGACGACAGGGGGCGAGTCTATGGCTACACCTTC
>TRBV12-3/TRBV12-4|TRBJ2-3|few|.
CASSLVQGTDTQYF
TGTGCCAGCAGTTTGGTCCAGGGGACCGATACGCAGTATTTT
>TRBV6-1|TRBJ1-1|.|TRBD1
CASTWDRGQTEAFF
TGTGCCAGCACTTGGGACAGGGGGCAGACTGAAGCTTTCTTT
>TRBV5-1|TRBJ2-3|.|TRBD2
CASSSLAGASTDTQYF
TGCGCCAGCAGCTCATTAGCGGGGGCGAGCACAGATACGCAGTATTTT
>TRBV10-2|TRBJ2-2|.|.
CASSESQAGELFF
TGCGCCAGCAGTGAGTCCCAGGCGGGGGAGCTGTTTTTT
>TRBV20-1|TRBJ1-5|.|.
CSAREIVGQPQHF
TGCAGTGCTAGAGAAATAGTAGGTCAGCCCCAGCATTTT
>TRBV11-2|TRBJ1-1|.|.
CASSLVPGGTEAFF
TGTGCCAGCAGCTTAGTTCCGGGTGGAACTGAAGCTTTCTTT
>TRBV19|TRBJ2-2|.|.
CASSIESGFTGELFF
TGTGCCAGTAGTATAGAATCAGGGTTCACCGGGGAGCTGTTTTTT
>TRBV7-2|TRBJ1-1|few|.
CASSLVWGTEAFF
TGTGCCAGCAGCTTAGTCTGGGGCACTGAAGCTTTCTTT
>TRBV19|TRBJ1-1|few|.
CASNEVGLKAFF
TGTGCCAGTAATGAGGTGGGGCTCAAAGCTTTCTTT
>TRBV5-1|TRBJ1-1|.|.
CASSPGENTEAFF
TGCGCCAGCAGCCCGGGAGAGAACACTGAAGCTTTCTTT
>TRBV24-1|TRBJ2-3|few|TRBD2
CATSRGGSTDTQYF
TGTGCCACCAGCCGGGGGGGCAGCACAGATACGCAGTATTTT
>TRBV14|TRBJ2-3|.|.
CASSRTGTSPTDTQYF
TGTGCCAGCAGCCGCACCGGGACCAGCCCCACAGATACGCAGTATTTT
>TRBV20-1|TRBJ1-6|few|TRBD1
CSAASGTGSSPLHF
TGCAGTGCCGCCTCCGGGACAGGGTCTTCACCCCTCCACTTT
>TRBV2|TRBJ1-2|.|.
CASSADSNYGYTF
TGTGCCAGCAGTGCGGACAGTAACTATGGCTACACCTTC
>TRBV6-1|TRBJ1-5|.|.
CASSEDSENQPQHF
TGTGCCAGCAGTGAAGACAGCGAAAATCAGCCCCAGCATTTT
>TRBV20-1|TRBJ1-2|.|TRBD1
CSAAGTGILLHTF
TGCAGTGCAGCCGGGACAGGGATTTTACTCCACACCTTC
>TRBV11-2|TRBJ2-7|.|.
CASSLRQGSVREQYF
TGTGCCAGCAGCTTAAGACAAGGGAGCGTACGCGAGCAGTACTTC
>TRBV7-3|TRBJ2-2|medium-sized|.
CASSLRGLGTGELFF
TGTGCCAGCAGCTTAAGGGGTCTCGGCACCGGGGAGCTGTTTTTT
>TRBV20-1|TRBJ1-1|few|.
CSARDQGMNTEAFF
TGCAGTGCTAGAGATCAGGGTATGAACACTGAAGCTTTCTTT
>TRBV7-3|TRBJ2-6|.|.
CASSAQGTGANVLTF
TGTGCCAGCAGCGCGCAGGGTACTGGGGCCAACGTCCTGACTTTC